Following are 20 T cell receptor beta chains from one sample sequenced in a study of spatial heterogeneity in lung cancer. TCRdb re-derived calls from the 5' RACE reads in MiXCR, one entry per CDR3 protein. The repertoire holds about 52,000 distinct CDR3 sequences, with roughly 7.4% as singletons. Described time point: blood at routine non-recurrence follow-up after resection. Frozen PBMC, nontumor lung or tumor provided whole RNA, which was sequenced unsorted. This sample comprised PBMCs, obtained at follow-up. The receptors were sampled from a female donor with early-stage non-small cell lung cancer.

This clonotype was seen many times. The chain combines TRBV27 with TRBJ1-2; D is undetermined. Trimming removed 5 bases at V and 5 bases at J, with 12 bases between. Germline V CDR1 and CDR2: MNHEY, SMNVEV (reference sequence). The CDR3 has 13 residues. For the CDR3, the DNA is TGTGCCAGCAGTCCGGGAAAATCTTATGGCTACACCTTC. It translates to CASSPGKSYGYTF.

This clonotype was detected ten times or more. The rearrangement uses TRBV2 and TRBJ2-2; 9 nucleotides line up with TRBD2. Germline CDR1 is SNHLY and CDR2 is FYNNEI. There are 15 residues in the CDR3. V shed 6 bases, J shed 2 bases, and the junction held 4 bases outside the gene matches. CDR3 nucleotide sequence: TGTGCCAGCAGATGGACTAGCGATAACACCGGGGAGCTGTTTTTT. It is translated as CASRWTSDNTGELFF.

This clonotype showed up just a few times. The chain links TRBV5-1 to TRBJ2-2, with D possibly matching TRBD1 (6 bases). With 5 bases removed from V and 0 bases from J, the gap between germline ends came to 26 bases. The CDR3 runs to 20 residues. Looked up from germline, CDR1 is SGHRS and CDR2 is YFSETQ. The CDR3 region has the DNA TGCGCCAGCAGAATCCAAGGGGCCAGGGGAAATGGCCCGAACACCGGGGAGCTGTTTTTT. It encodes CASRIQGARGNGPNTGELFF. Variable domain in full (rest from reference TRBV5-1 and TRBJ2-2): KAGVTQTPRYLIKTRGQQVTLSCSPISGHRSVSWYQQTPGQGLQFLFEYFSETQRNKGNFPGRFSGRQFSNSRSEMNVSTLELGDSALYLCASRIQGARGNGPNTGELFFGEGSRLTVL.

This chain joins TRBV7-3 and TRBJ1-1; D ambiguous. Germline values: CDR1 SGHTA, CDR2 FQGTGA. This CDR3 contains 14 residues. V lost 3 bases to trimming and J lost 5 bases, with 13 bases between them. DNA for the CDR3: TGTGCCAGCAGCTTGGCCACGGGAAATACTGAAGCTTTCTTT. This sequence encodes CASSLATGNTEAFF.

The chain couples TRBV5-1 to TRBJ2-5; D may be TRBD1 (6 bases). The ends were cut back, 4 bases at V and 3 bases at J, with 10 bases in the middle. Germline V lookup: CDR1 SGHRS, CDR2 YFSETQ. CDR3 length: 13 residues. The CDR3 DNA reads as TGCGCCAGCAGCGTGGGACACGAAGAGACCCAGTACTTC. Encoded protein: CASSVGHEETQYF.

The rearrangement joins TRBV5-1 to TRBJ2-5, with TRBD2 matching over 13 bases. CDR1 SGHRS and CDR2 YFSETQ come from the germline V gene. V was clipped by 0 bases and J by 1 base; unmatched bases: 3. This CDR3 has 17 residues. In nucleotides, the CDR3 is TGCGCCAGCAGCTTGGGACTAGCGGGGGGTCCCCAAGAGACCCAGTACTTC. Protein product: CASSLGLAGGPQETQYF.

J is TRBJ1-4 and V is TRBV27; tentative D call: TRBD1 (5 bases). CDR1 MNHEY and CDR2 SMNVEV come from the germline V gene (reference sequence). V was clipped by 6 bases and J by 3 bases, with 11 bases between them. This CDR3 spans 14 amino acids. CDR3 bases: TGTGCCAGCAGCCAGGGTCGAGCTAATGAAAAACTGTTTTTT. This codes for CASSQGRANEKLFF.

This clonotype was found many times. This chain connects TRBV7-2 to TRBJ2-3, with D possibly being TRBD1 or TRBD2 (5 bases each). Germline CDR1 and CDR2: SGHTA and FQGNSA. V gave up 6 bases and J gave up 1 base, with 17 bases separating them. The CDR3 covers 16 residues. The CDR3 bases are TGTGCCAGCAGTAATGGCATGGGGACGGGCACAGATACGCAGTATTTT. It yields the protein CASSNGMGTGTDTQYF.

Many counts were recorded for this clonotype. The V gene is TRBV27, the J gene TRBJ1-1; D gene ambiguous. This CDR3 has 14 amino acids. From germline, CDR1 is MNHEY and CDR2 SMNVEV (reference sequence). With 3 bases removed from V and 1 base from J, the gap between germline ends came to 9 bases. The chain's CDR3 is CASSFDISNTEAFF. CDR3 nucleotide sequence: TGTGCCAGCAGTTTTGACATCTCGAACACTGAAGCTTTCTTT.

The chain combines TRBV5-1 with TRBJ1-1; 9 bases are a match to TRBD1. The CDR3 has 13 residues. With 2 bases clipped from V and 7 bases from J, the junction kept 3 bases outside the gene matches. CDR1 SGHRS and CDR2 YFSETQ come from the germline V gene. The CDR3 sequence: CASSFGTGFEAFF. The CDR3 coding sequence is TGCGCCAGCAGCTTTGGGACAGGGTTTGAAGCTTTCTTT.

The chain carries TRBV5-5 and TRBJ2-7; 8 nucleotides agree with TRBD1. Germline V gene lookup returns CDR1 SGHKS and CDR2 YYEKEE (reference sequence). The CDR3 is 15 amino acids. J was trimmed by 9 bases and V by 0 bases; bases with no gene match: 11. This CDR3 reads CASSLGPGGLLGQYF. CDR3 nucleotides: TGTGCCAGCAGCTTGGGTCCAGGGGGCCTTCTAGGGCAGTACTTC.

This clonotype was picked up a small number of times. This sequence joins TRBV5-1 and TRBJ2-3, with TRBD2 as a possible D gene (6 bases). CDR3 length: 14 residues. Germline V gene sequence: CDR1 SGHRS, CDR2 YFSETQ. V gave up 4 bases and J gave up 0 bases, with 9 bases separating them. The CDR3 loop reads CASSGGRSTDTQYF. CDR3 bases: TGCGCCAGCAGCGGGGGGAGGAGCACAGATACGCAGTATTTT.

The genes are TRBV10-1 and TRBJ2-7; 8 bases fit TRBD1. From germline, CDR1 is WNHNN and CDR2 SYGVQD (reference sequence). Trimming at V came to 2 bases and at J to 3 bases, leaving 3 bases not matched to a gene. The CDR3 is 14 amino acids. The chain's CDR3 is CASSEGRGLYEQYF. Here the CDR3 DNA reads TGCGCCAGCAGTGAGGGCAGGGGGCTCTACGAGCAGTACTTC.

This clonotype has more than one count but fewer than ten. The chain employs TRBV5-1 and TRBJ2-5, with D unclear. Trimming removed 0 bases from V and 5 bases from J, with 11 bases in between. This CDR3 is 14 amino acids long. Germline CDR1 is SGHRS and CDR2 is YFSETQ. CDR3 residues: CASSLEGIWETQYF. CDR3 in DNA: TGCGCCAGCAGCTTGGAAGGGATCTGGGAGACCCAGTACTTC.

This clonotype was found a few times. The chain employs TRBV4-1 and TRBJ2-7, with 11 bases matching TRBD1. The CDR3 runs 16 residues. Germline CDR1 reads MGHRA; CDR2 reads YSYEKL. V gave up 0 bases and J gave up 3 bases; unmatched junction bases: 4. CDR3 loop: CASSQEGTGGFYEQYF. The CDR3, as DNA: TGCGCCAGCAGCCAAGAAGGGACAGGGGGATTCTACGAGCAGTACTTC.

In the case of this clonotype: A read error may produce the germline difference seen at one junction end. The gene calls are TRBV5-1 and TRBJ2-5; unclear D gene. Germline V gene sequence: CDR1 SGHRS, CDR2 YFSETQ. This CDR3 is 13 amino acids long. The CDR3 region is CASSFVTQETQNF. In DNA, the CDR3 is TGCGCCAGCAGCTTCGTAACCCAAGAGACCCAGAACTTC. Full variable domain (missing parts from reference TRBV5-1 and TRBJ2-5): KAGVTQTPRYLIKTRGQQVTLSCSPISGHRSVSWYQQTPGQGLQFLFEYFSETQRNKGNFPGRFSGRQFSNSRSEMNVSTLELGDSALYLCASSFVTQETQNFGPGTRLLVL.

At least ten counts were recorded for this clonotype. The CDR3 nucleotides are TGTGCCAGCAGCGACAGGGAGGGCACTGAAGCTTTCTTT. This codes for CASSDREGTEAFF. The rearrangement joins TRBV12-3 or TRBV12-4 to TRBJ1-1, with 7 nucleotides matching TRBD1. Trimming took 6 bases from V and 4 from J; bases not matched to a gene: 5. The CDR3 contains 13 residues.

The table lists this clonotype with many counts. The chain recombines TRBV20-1 with TRBJ1-5; D uncertain. The CDR3 has 16 amino acids. V gave up 3 bases and J gave up 4 bases, with 19 bases separating them. The V gene's germline CDR1 is DFQATT and CDR2 SNEGSKA (reference sequence). The CDR3 protein is CSASSLADGPNQPQHF. The CDR3 coding sequence is TGCAGTGCTAGCTCCCTCGCTGATGGCCCTAATCAGCCCCAGCATTTT.

The rearrangement joins TRBV20-1 to TRBJ2-7, with D perhaps matching TRBD1 or TRBD2 (5 bases each). Trimming took 5 bases from V and 0 from J, leaving 14 bases between them. Germline V gene sequence: CDR1 DFQATT, CDR2 SNEGSKA (reference sequence). The length of the CDR3 is 14 residues. In DNA, the CDR3 is TGCAGTGCTTCCGGGACCGGGGCCTCCTACGAGCAGTACTTC. Translated, it gives CSASGTGASYEQYF.

At least ten counts were recorded for this clonotype. The chain carries TRBV29-1 and TRBJ2-4, with 7 bases lining up with TRBD1. The CDR3 length is 14 residues. Per the germline V gene, CDR1 is SQVTM and CDR2 is ANQGSEA. J lost 7 bases, V lost 7 bases, and 13 bases had no gene match. The CDR3 is CSARDRKGQNIQYF. DNA for the CDR3: TGCAGCGCCCGGGACAGAAAAGGGCAGAACATTCAGTACTTC.